This T cell receptor beta chain was sequenced for a study of beta chain features in type 1 diabetes. Study-wide background: Some 99 million sorted cells were examined across all samples. Study-level points and caveats: Type 1 diabetes patients had VDJ junctions that carried fewer insertions and more deletions. Shortening of TCRB CDR3s, moderate but significant, appeared in all four CD4+ subsets of Type 1 diabetes patients.

Sorting that relied on CD45RO/CCR7/CD25/CD127/CD95/CD27 yielded CD4+ naive, central memory, regulatory and stem cell-like memory cells. Expressed TCRB transcripts were sequenced because the entire RNA isolate underwent reverse transcription. The data were produced by immunoSEQ multiplex PCR, yet TCRdb's version contains in-frame clones alone and is incomplete. The top ten clones hold 0.45% to 0.5% of a sample with 150,000 to 170,000 clones, 10% of them seen once. Of note for this clone: The antigen remains undetermined.

The sequence was obtained from a man aged 25-40 years with type 1 diabetes. The sample consisted of central memory CD4+ T cells from blood.

The CDR3 region is CASRGTAETQYF. CDR3 in DNA: TGTGCCAGCAGAGGGACAGCAGAGACCCAGTACTTC. This rearrangement joins TRBV25-1 to TRBJ2-5, with 7 bases lining up with TRBD1. Per the germline V gene, CDR1 is MGHDK and CDR2 is SYGVNS. The CDR3 contains 12 residues. V dropped 6 bases and J dropped 4; count of bases not matched to a gene: 2.